Presented here are 14 T cell receptor beta chains from one specimen sequenced in a study of T cells after yellow fever vaccination. In TCRdb, the 5' RACE reads were re-called with MiXCR into one record per CDR3 protein. The sample records roughly 30,000 distinct CDR3 sequences, over 9.5% being singletons. Source: PBMCs, either bulk or a sorted T-cell subset (CD4+, CD8+, memory, or dextramer-sorted; not recorded which), taken less than 16 days after the first yellow fever vaccination. These receptor sequences come from a man between 18 and 29 years old who received the YFV17D yellow fever vaccine.

This clonotype occurred many times. The rearrangement uses TRBV5-1 and TRBJ2-3; 7 bases fit TRBD2. Unmatched junction bases numbered 8, after V lost 1 base and J lost 6 bases. Germline assignment: CDR1 SGHRS and CDR2 YFSETQ. CDR3 length equals 15 residues. Here the CDR3 reads CASSLWRTSSDTQYF. The CDR3 DNA follows: TGCGCCAGCAGCTTGTGGCGGACTAGTTCGGATACGCAGTATTTT.

This clonotype was observed many times. The V gene is TRBV5-1, the J gene TRBJ1-5; D is perhaps TRBD1 (5 bases). V was cut by 4 bases and J by 6 bases, with 11 bases left in between. Germline V gene lookup returns CDR1 SGHRS and CDR2 YFSETQ. This CDR3 comprises 13 residues. The DNA for the CDR3 is TGCGCCAGCAGCGGGGACCCCAGTCAGCCCCAGCATTTT. Its protein is CASSGDPSQPQHF. Drawing the rest from reference TRBV5-1 and TRBJ1-5, the complete variable domain is KAGVTQTPRYLIKTRGQQVTLSCSPISGHRSVSWYQQTPGQGLQFLFEYFSETQRNKGNFPGRFSGRQFSNSRSEMNVSTLELGDSALYLCASSGDPSQPQHFGDGTRLSIL.

This clonotype was found many times. Here the CDR3 reads CSARSGQGYTGELFF. CDR3 DNA sequence: TGCAGTGCTAGATCGGGACAGGGGTATACCGGGGAGCTGTTTTTT. The chain employs TRBV20-1 and TRBJ2-2; 10 bases match TRBD1. Unmatched junction bases numbered 5, after V lost 2 bases and J lost 5 bases. This CDR3 is 15 amino acids long. CDR1 is DFQATT and CDR2 is SNEGSKA in the germline V gene (reference sequence).

Many counts were recorded for this clonotype. The gene calls are TRBV12-3 or TRBV12-4 and TRBJ2-3; D is possibly TRBD2 (6 bases). Deletions cut 6 bases from V and 1 base from J, with 14 bases between. The CDR3 loop spans 15 amino acids. CDR3 sequence (DNA): TGTGCCAGCAGGTTGGGAGCGGGCCGCACAGATACGCAGTATTTT. Translation: CASRLGAGRTDTQYF.

This clonotype was seen at least ten times. The chain combines TRBV7-8 with TRBJ2-1, with 7 bases lining up with TRBD2. V shed 1 base, J shed 1 base, and the junction held 1 base outside the gene matches. Germline V gene lookup returns CDR1 SGHVS and CDR2 FQNEAQ. CDR3 length equals 15 residues. The CDR3 DNA reads TGTGCCAGCAGCTTAGTGGGGGGGTCCTACAATGAGCAGTTCTTC. This sequence encodes CASSLVGGSYNEQFF.

This clonotype was seen only a few times. The chain recombines TRBV4-2 with TRBJ2-2; D tentatively fits TRBD1 or TRBD2 (6 bases each). Germline assignment: CDR1 LGHNA and CDR2 YNFKEQ. The length of the CDR3 is 17 residues. V was trimmed by 4 bases and J by 2 bases, leaving 17 bases between them. The CDR3 reads CASSPARGRGNTGELFF. As DNA, the CDR3 is TGTGCCAGCAGCCCCGCCCGGGGGCGGGGAAACACCGGGGAGCTGTTTTTT.

This clonotype was seen many times. The CDR3 coding sequence is TGCGCCAGCAGCTTGGCCCAAGGAGGAGGCTACACCTTC. It translates to CASSLAQGGGYTF. The V call is TRBV5-1, the J call TRBJ1-2, with D unresolved. This CDR3 contains 13 residues. Trimming took off 0 bases at V and 8 bases at J, with 11 bases between the two ends. The germline gives CDR1 SGHRS, CDR2 YFSETQ.

This clonotype was detected many times. The chain has TRBV25-1 and TRBJ1-6; no firm D call. V was clipped by 2 bases and J by 0 bases, with 8 bases between them. The CDR3 extends over 16 amino acids. Germline V gene sequence: CDR1 MGHDK, CDR2 SYGVNS. The CDR3: CASSEGRSSYNSPLHF. Written as DNA, the CDR3 is TGTGCCAGCAGTGAAGGCCGCAGCTCCTATAATTCACCCCTCCACTTT. Combining the CDR3 with reference TRBV25-1 and TRBJ1-6 gives the whole variable domain EADIYQTPRYLVIGTGKKITLECSQTMGHDKMYWYQQDPGMELHLIHYSYGVNSTEKGDLSSESTVSRIRTEHFPLTLESARPSHTSQYLCASSEGRSSYNSPLHFGNGTRLTVT.

This clonotype was detected ten times or more. CDR3 sequence (DNA): TGTGCCAGCAAAGGAGCTAGCTCTGGAAACACCATATATTTT. It codes for CASKGASSGNTIYF. This chain links TRBV7-9 with TRBJ1-3, with D hard to call. Trimming cost V 7 bases and J 0 bases, with 10 bases left between them. Germline V lookup: CDR1 SEHNR, CDR2 FQNEAQ (reference sequence). The CDR3 runs 14 residues.

This clonotype was counted ten times or more. CDR3 protein: CASSYSPPSGVYNEQFF. Here the CDR3 DNA reads TGTGCCAGCAGTTACTCTCCTCCTAGCGGGGTGTACAATGAGCAGTTCTTC. The genes are TRBV6-5 and TRBJ2-1, with 9 nucleotides matching TRBD2. This CDR3 comprises 17 residues. Germline trimming cut 0 bases from V and 4 bases from J; bases unmatched to any gene: 7. CDR1 MNHEY and CDR2 SVGAGI come from the germline V gene.

This clonotype occurred a few times. The chain uses TRBV20-1 and TRBJ1-1; D remains ambiguous. The CDR3 covers 10 residues. V was clipped by 5 bases and J by 3 bases, with 4 bases between them. CDR1 is DFQATT, CDR2 SNEGSKA, per germline (reference sequence). CDR3 DNA sequence: TGCAGTGCTGGGGACACTGAAGCTTTCTTT. Translated, it gives CSAGDTEAFF.

This chain connects TRBV4-1 to TRBJ2-6; 7 bases are shared with TRBD2. V lost 5 bases to trimming and J lost 0 bases; unmatched junction nucleotides: 10. Germline CDR1 is MGHRA and CDR2 is YSYEKL. The length of the CDR3 is 18 residues. The CDR3 spells CASSAWARGNSGANVLTF. CDR3 bases: TGCGCCAGCAGCGCTTGGGCGCGGGGGAACTCTGGGGCCAACGTCCTGACTTTC.

This clonotype was found a few times. This rearrangement joins TRBV5-4 to TRBJ1-1, with D perhaps TRBD1 (5 bases). Germline V gives CDR1 SGHNT, CDR2 YYREEE (reference sequence). The CDR3 contains 13 residues. V was shortened by 4 bases and J by 7 bases, with 14 bases between the two germline ends. CDR3 region: CASSQTAPSEAFF. The DNA of the CDR3 is TGTGCCAGCAGCCAGACAGCCCCTAGTGAAGCTTTCTTT. The variable domain in full, completed from reference TRBV5-4 and TRBJ1-1, reads ETGVTQSPTHLIKTRGQQVTLRCSSQSGHNTVSWYQQALGQGPQFIFQYYREEENGRGNFPPRFSGLQFPNYSSELNVNALELDDSALYLCASSQTAPSEAFFGQGTRLTVV.

At least ten counts were recorded for this clonotype. The chain couples TRBV5-5 to TRBJ2-3; 10 bases align to TRBD2. Germline trimming cut 8 bases from V and 1 base from J; bases unmatched to any gene: 1. Looked up from germline, CDR1 is SGHKS and CDR2 is YYEKEE (reference sequence). This CDR3 spans 13 amino acids. The chain's CDR3 is CASGLAGTDTQYF. The CDR3 region has the DNA TGTGCCAGTGGACTAGCGGGCACAGATACGCAGTATTTT.